This entry features one T cell receptor beta chain sequence. Its target is unknown. Stated treatment: oral pan-JAK inhibitor, 5-10 mg twice daily. This sample was included in a study of CD8+ T cells in alopecia areata. Trimming left V 2 bases short and J 8 bases short, with 12 bases between. The CDR3 extends over 13 amino acids. The germline CDR1 and CDR2 sequences are LNHDA and SQIVND (reference sequence). After isolation, RNA underwent reverse transcription to generate cDNA as the sequencing template. Libraries were prepared by immunoSEQ multiplex PCR; TCRdb keeps only in-frame clonotypes and omits some of them. The sample yields some 180,000 clones, 50% to 65% seen once. General study results and limits: Sharing of TCR sequences between patients (possibly for HLA-related reasons) was less clear than in mice.

The clonotype originates from a human donor with alopecia areata. The starting material was CD8+ T cells sorted from blood, obtained at week 24, from a patient treated with tofacitinib. V is TRBV19 and J is TRBJ1-1, with TRBD1 as a possible D gene (5 bases). CDR3: CASSILSGDEAFF. The CDR3 DNA is TGTGCCAGTAGTATATTGTCGGGGGACGAAGCTTTCTTT.